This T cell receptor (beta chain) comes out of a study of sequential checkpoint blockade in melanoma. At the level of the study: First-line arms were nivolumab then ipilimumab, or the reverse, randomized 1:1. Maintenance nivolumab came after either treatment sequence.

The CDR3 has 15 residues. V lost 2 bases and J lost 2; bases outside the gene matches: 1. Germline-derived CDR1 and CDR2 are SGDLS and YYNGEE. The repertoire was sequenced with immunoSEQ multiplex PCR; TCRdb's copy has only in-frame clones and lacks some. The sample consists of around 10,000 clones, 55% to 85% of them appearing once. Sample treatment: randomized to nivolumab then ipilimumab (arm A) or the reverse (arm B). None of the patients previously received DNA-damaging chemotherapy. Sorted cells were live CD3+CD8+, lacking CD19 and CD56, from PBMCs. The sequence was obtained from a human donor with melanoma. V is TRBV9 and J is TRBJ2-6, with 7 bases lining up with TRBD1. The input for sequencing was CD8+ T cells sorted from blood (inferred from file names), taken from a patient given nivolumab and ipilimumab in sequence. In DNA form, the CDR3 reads TGTGCCAGCAGCGTTGACAGGGCTGGGGCCAACGTCCTGACTTTC. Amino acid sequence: CASSVDRAGANVLTF.